The 18 T cell receptor beta chains below all came from one sample that was sequenced in a study of breast tumors, draining lymph nodes, adjacent tissues. Axillary draining lymph nodes of breast cancer patients supplied the node samples. TCRdb re-called the multiplex PCR reads through MiXCR, storing one row per CDR3 protein. The table lists 200,000 to 300,000 distinct CDR3 sequences, about 33% of them singletons, with more than 0.95% in the top ten. The sequencing sample was made of axillary lymph node tissue. Receptors originate from a female donor with breast cancer. Some clones in this sample may be carry-over from other donors' samples.

As concerns this clonotype: A much larger clone differs from this one at a single base, so this may be a read error. The chain has TRBV30 and TRBJ1-2; a possible D gene is TRBD1 (5 bases). There are 13 residues in the CDR3. Per germline, CDR1 GTSNPN and CDR2 SVGIG (reference sequence). V was pared by 7 bases and J by 0 bases, with 12 bases between. CDR3 amino acids: CASRSGSNYGYTF. In nucleotides, the CDR3 is TGTGCCTCCCGATCAGGGTCTAACTATGGCTACACCTTC.

This clonotype was observed many times. J is TRBJ2-3 and V is TRBV20-1; TRBD1 matches at 7 bases. The CDR3 is made up of 16 amino acids. V lost 1 base to trimming and J lost 0 bases; unmatched junction nucleotides: 7. Germline CDR1 reads DFQATT; CDR2 reads SNEGSKA (reference sequence). CDR3 residues: CSARGGTAASTDTQYF. For the CDR3, the DNA is TGCAGTGCTAGAGGGGGGACAGCGGCTAGCACAGATACGCAGTATTTT.

The chain has TRBV7-9 and TRBJ1-4; a weak D match, TRBD1 (6 bases). Germline-derived CDR1 and CDR2 are SEHNR and FQNEAQ (reference sequence). V was pared by 2 bases and J by 5 bases, with 21 bases between. This CDR3 region has 18 residues. The CDR3 sequence: CASSLLRGGRGGNEKLFF. In DNA form, the CDR3 reads TGTGCCAGCAGCTTATTACGCGGGGGCAGGGGTGGGAATGAAAAACTGTTTTTT.

As for this clonotype: A much more abundant neighbour one base away suggests this may be a read error. CDR3 DNA: TGTGCCAGCAATACGGGACAGGGTCAAGATACGCAGTCTTTT. As protein: CASNTGQGQDTQSF. The chain has TRBV9 and TRBJ2-3; TRBD1 agrees at 9 bases. The CDR3 is 14 residues long. The germline V gene has CDR1 SGDLS and CDR2 YYNGEE.

This clonotype is a singleton in its sample. Being one base from a much bigger clone, this may be a read error. The conserved closing phenylalanine or tryptophan is absent in this CDR3, likely reflecting a read error. The CDR3 loop is CASSQVDQRTYQETQYS. CDR3 sequence (DNA): TGCGCCAGCAGCCAAGTTGATCAGCGGACCTACCAAGAGACCCAGTACTCC. The V gene is TRBV4-1, the J gene TRBJ2-5; tentatively, D is TRBD2 (5 bases). The V and J ends lost 1 base and 0 bases respectively, with 15 bases between them. CDR1 and CDR2 (germline): MGHRA, YSYEKL. The CDR3 is 17 amino acids.

This clonotype was seen ten or more times. This sequence joins TRBV24-1 and TRBJ1-5; D possibly corresponds to TRBD1 (5 bases). CDR1 and CDR2 (germline): KGHDR, SFDVKD. CDR3 length: 15 residues. Trimming removed 4 bases at V and 3 bases at J, with 12 bases between. The CDR3 DNA sequence: TGTGCCACCAGTGACCGTGACAGCCCCAATCAGCCCCAGCATTTT. This translates into CATSDRDSPNQPQHF.

Turning to this clonotype: The CDR3 does not close with the conserved phenylalanine or tryptophan, likely indicating a read error. The rearrangement uses TRBV7-9 and TRBJ2-5; TRBD2 might be the D (5 bases). Germline CDR1 SEHNR, CDR2 FQNEAQ (reference sequence). The CDR3 totals 14 residues. V lost 0 bases to trimming and J lost 4 bases, with 9 bases between them. CDR3 in amino acids: CASSLALAGETQYL. DNA of the CDR3: TGTGCCAGCAGCTTAGCGCTAGCTGGAGAGACCCAGTACCTC.

This clonotype was counted only a few times. This chain uses TRBV6-1 with TRBJ2-7; D is undetermined. The CDR3 runs to 16 residues. With 4 bases removed from V and 0 bases from J, the gap between germline ends came to 16 bases. In germline, CDR1 is MNHNS, CDR2 SASEGT. The CDR3 sequence: CASSGPVISSSYEQYF. For the CDR3, the DNA is TGTGCCAGCAGTGGACCAGTGATTTCGAGCTCCTACGAGCAGTACTTC.

Regarding this clonotype: Since a much larger clone is just one base distant, this may be a read error. The V call is TRBV14, the J call TRBJ2-1; TRBD2 is a possible D gene (6 bases). The CDR3 consists of 16 residues. Germline V gene sequence: CDR1 SGHDN, CDR2 FVKESK. The V and J ends lost 1 base and 7 bases respectively, with 17 bases between them. DNA for the CDR3: TGTGCCAGCAGCCAAGCCGGGGGAAGAGTTTGGAATGAGCAGTTCTTC. Translation: CASSQAGGRVWNEQFF.

Turning to this clonotype: Possible read error: a much larger clone is one base away. The chain links TRBV14 to TRBJ2-1; D might be TRBD1 or TRBD2, each matching 6 bases. The CDR3 is 17 residues long. The germline V gene encodes CDR1 SGHDN and CDR2 FVKESK. The CDR3 loop reads CASSQGRGARSYTEQFF. As DNA, the CDR3 is TGTGCCAGCAGCCAAGGTAGGGGGGCGAGATCCTACACTGAGCAGTTCTTC.

This clonotype is a singleton in its sample. The J gene is TRBJ2-5, the V gene TRBV25-1; possibly TRBD2 for D (6 bases). Trimming shortened V by 1 base and J by 4 bases, and 10 bases separated the two germline ends. This CDR3 comprises 14 residues. The germline V gene has CDR1 MGHDK and CDR2 SYGVNS. The CDR3 DNA reads TGTGCCAGCAGTGAATGGGACGGGAGAGAGACCCAGTACTTC. Its protein product is CASSEWDGRETQYF.

The chain links TRBV30 to TRBJ1-1, with a tentative D call TRBD1 (5 bases). CDR1 is GTSNPN, CDR2 SVGIG, per germline (reference sequence). CDR3 length equals 13 residues. V lost 4 bases to trimming and J lost 1 base, with 10 bases between them. For the CDR3, the DNA is TGTGCCTGGAACCCAGGGTGGAACACTGAAGCTTTCTTT. It yields the protein CAWNPGWNTEAFF.

Comments on this clonotype: As the CDR3 is not closed by the conserved phenylalanine or tryptophan, this likely results from a read error. The gene calls are TRBV9 and TRBJ2-5; weak D call: TRBD2 (6 bases). V lost 4 bases and J 5 bases, leaving 12 bases between the germline ends. CDR3 length: 13 residues. The germline V gene has CDR1 SGDLS and CDR2 YYNGEE. The CDR3, as DNA: TGTGCCAGCAGCCGCCCTAGCGAGGAGACCCAGTACTCC. Its translation: CASSRPSEETQYS.

Remarks on this clonotype: This may come from a read error, since a much larger clone is one base off. V and J are TRBV11-3 and TRBJ2-3; D is unclear. This CDR3 is 14 amino acids long. V gave up 3 bases and J gave up 6 bases, with 13 bases separating them. Germline loops: CDR1 SGHNT, CDR2 YENEEA. The CDR3 DNA follows: TGTGCCAGCAGCTTCCACGGAAGCCTTGATACGCAGTATTTT. Its protein is CASSFHGSLDTQYF.

In this sample, this clonotype turned up many times. The rearrangement links TRBV5-6 to TRBJ2-2; D remains unclear. This CDR3 spans 14 amino acids. Trimming left V 5 bases short and J 7 bases short, with 15 bases between. Germline CDR1 and CDR2: SGHDT and YYEEEE. The chain's CDR3 is CASSTIHPGGELFF. In nucleotides, the CDR3 is TGTGCCAGCAGTACGATTCATCCGGGCGGGGAGCTGTTTTTT.

This clonotype came up many times. This chain joins TRBV29-1 and TRBJ1-2; D unresolved. CDR1 is SQVTM and CDR2 is ANQGSEA in the germline V gene. V was clipped by 5 bases and J by 6 bases, with 16 bases between them. The CDR3 extends over 13 amino acids. The CDR3 region has the DNA TGCAGCGTTCCGAAGGAGGGATTGCATGGCTACACCTTC. It encodes CSVPKEGLHGYTF.

V usage is TRBV19 and J usage is TRBJ1-1; the D is unclear. This CDR3 comprises 14 residues. Germline CDR1 and CDR2: LNHDA and SQIVND (reference sequence). V dropped 5 bases and J dropped 0 bases, with 10 bases sitting between them. The CDR3 nucleotides read TGTGCCAGTAGTGTACCCTCGGTGAACACTGAAGCTTTCTTT. It codes for CASSVPSVNTEAFF.

This clonotype was detected many times. The chain is built from TRBV12-3 or TRBV12-4 and TRBJ2-2; D gene uncertain. The CDR3 is 13 residues long. V lost 7 bases to trimming and J lost 4 bases, with 10 bases between them. As DNA, the CDR3 is TGTGCCAGCACCCTCGGTAGCACCGGGGAGCTGTTTTTT. Protein sequence: CASTLGSTGELFF.